The T cell receptor beta chain under discussion was sequenced for a study of T cell responses to AZD1222 COVID-19 vaccine. Study-wide results and limits: Repertoires were collected only later (after the peak T cell response had occurred). Regions 160-218 and 743-854 dominated among vaccine-associated CD4 TCRs spanning spike. Regions left unmutated in variants are reportedly the target of nearly half of spike-specific TCRs. Spike-specific TCR depth and breadth grew after two AZD1222 doses.

Sequencing was performed with immunoSEQ multiplex PCR; in TCRdb, only in-frame clones are kept and a portion is missing. The sample holds about 79,000 clones, about 90% seen once. The CDR3 runs to 15 residues. Germline V gene lookup returns CDR1 LGHDT and CDR2 YNNKEL (reference sequence). V was cut by 2 bases and J by 2 bases, with 11 bases left in between. This clone has a single count. Antigen unknown. The material was peripheral blood, obtained on day 0 of MenACWY control vaccination. This TCR was sampled from an adult in good health. The chain carries TRBV3-1 (or the pseudogene TRBV3-2) and TRBJ2-3; the D is unclear. The CDR3 bases are TGTGCCAGCAGCCAAAACCAGCCCAACACAGATACGCAGTATTTT. Protein: CASSQNQPNTDTQYF.